This entry describes one T cell receptor (beta chain). What it binds is unknown. This CDR3 spans 15 amino acids. V was clipped by 7 bases and J by 2 bases; unmatched bases: 7. Germline assignment: CDR1 ENHRY and CDR2 SYGVKD. This sample was taken from a study of long-term antiretroviral therapy in people with HIV. Survey level was the resolution at which the v3.0 immunoSEQ assay ran. Sequencing was directed toward about 35,000-50,000 T-cell genomes in each sample. The table came from immunoSEQ multiplex PCR; TCRdb's copy has only in-frame clones and leaves some out. The sample has tens of thousands of clones; about 87% are singletons. Notes on the study in general: Regardless of time point, clones expanded before ART dominated the repertoire. Repertoires with HIV possessed tighter CDR3 length spans than those of controls.

The gene calls are TRBV10-3 and TRBJ1-3; 8 bases are a match to TRBD1. The source material was unsorted PBMCs, sampled 1.8 years after starting antiretroviral therapy. This receptor was obtained from a woman aged 18-29 years with HIV. The CDR3 spells CAIKTQGGAGNTIYF. Here the CDR3 DNA reads TGTGCCATCAAAACACAGGGGGGTGCTGGAAACACCATATATTTT.